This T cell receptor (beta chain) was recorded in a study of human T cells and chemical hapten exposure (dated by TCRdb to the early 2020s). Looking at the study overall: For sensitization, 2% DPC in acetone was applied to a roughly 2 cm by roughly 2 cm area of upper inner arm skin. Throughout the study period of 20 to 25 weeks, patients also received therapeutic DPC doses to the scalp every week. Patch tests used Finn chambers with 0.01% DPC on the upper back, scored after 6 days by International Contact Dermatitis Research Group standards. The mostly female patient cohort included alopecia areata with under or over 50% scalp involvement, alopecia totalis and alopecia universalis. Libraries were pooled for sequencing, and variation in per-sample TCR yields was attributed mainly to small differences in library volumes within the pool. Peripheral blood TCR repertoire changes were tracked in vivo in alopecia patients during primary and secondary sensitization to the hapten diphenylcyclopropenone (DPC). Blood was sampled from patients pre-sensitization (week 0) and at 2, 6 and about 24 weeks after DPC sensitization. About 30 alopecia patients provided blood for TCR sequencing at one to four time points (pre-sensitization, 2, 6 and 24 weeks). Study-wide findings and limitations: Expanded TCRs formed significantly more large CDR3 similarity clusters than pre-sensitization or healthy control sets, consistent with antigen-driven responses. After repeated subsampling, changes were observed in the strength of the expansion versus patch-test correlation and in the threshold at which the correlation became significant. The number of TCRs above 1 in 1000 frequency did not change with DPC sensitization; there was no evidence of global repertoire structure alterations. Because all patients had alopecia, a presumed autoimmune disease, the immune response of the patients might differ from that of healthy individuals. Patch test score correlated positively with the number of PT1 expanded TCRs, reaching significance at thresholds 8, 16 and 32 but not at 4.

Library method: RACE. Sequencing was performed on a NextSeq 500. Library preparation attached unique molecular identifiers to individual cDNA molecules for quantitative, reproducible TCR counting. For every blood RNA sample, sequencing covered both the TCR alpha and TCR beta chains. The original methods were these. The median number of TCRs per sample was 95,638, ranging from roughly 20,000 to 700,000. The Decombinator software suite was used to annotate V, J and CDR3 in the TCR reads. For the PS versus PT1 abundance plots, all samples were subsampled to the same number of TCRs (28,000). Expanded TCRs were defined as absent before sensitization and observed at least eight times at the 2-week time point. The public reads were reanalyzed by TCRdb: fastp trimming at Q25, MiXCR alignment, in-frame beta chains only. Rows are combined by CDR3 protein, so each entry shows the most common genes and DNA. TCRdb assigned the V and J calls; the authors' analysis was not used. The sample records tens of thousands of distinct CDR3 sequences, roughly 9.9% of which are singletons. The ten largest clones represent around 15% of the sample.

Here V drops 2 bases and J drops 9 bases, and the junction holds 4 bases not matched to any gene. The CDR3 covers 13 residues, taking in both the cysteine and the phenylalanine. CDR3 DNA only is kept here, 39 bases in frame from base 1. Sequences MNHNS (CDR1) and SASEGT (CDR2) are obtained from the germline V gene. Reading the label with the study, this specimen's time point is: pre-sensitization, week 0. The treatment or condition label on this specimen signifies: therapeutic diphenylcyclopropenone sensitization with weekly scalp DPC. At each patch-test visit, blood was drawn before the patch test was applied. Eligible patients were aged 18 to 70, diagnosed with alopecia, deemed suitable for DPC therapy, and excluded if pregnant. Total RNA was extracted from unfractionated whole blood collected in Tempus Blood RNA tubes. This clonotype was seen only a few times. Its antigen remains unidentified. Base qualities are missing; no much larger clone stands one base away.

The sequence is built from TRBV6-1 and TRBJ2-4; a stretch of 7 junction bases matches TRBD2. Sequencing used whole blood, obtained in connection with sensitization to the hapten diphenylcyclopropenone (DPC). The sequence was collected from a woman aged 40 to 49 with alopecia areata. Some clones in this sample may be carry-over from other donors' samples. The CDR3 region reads CASSENWEGIQYF. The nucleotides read TGTGCCAGCAGTGAAAACTGGGAGGGCATTCAGTACTTC.